This T cell receptor (beta chain) was documented in a study of T cell repertoires and Cas9 in healthy adults. Trimming removed 4 bases at V and 0 bases at J, with 19 bases between. Germline V gene data show CDR1 as MGHRA and CDR2 as YSYEKL. The CDR3 spans 19 residues. The protocol was immunoSEQ multiplex PCR, while the TCRdb copy is restricted to in-frame clones and leaves out a portion. The sample lists 22,000 or so clones; less than 95% were seen once. The sequenced material came from CD4+ effector T cells (CD127+, CD25-, CD137-, CD154-) from PBMCs; culture status not recorded. This receptor was obtained from a human donor in good health. The chain couples TRBV4-1 to TRBJ1-6; no clear D. In DNA form, the CDR3 reads TGCGCCAGCAGCCCCGTCCCGTTGGGGTCAAGCTCCTATAATTCACCCCTCCACTTT. Protein product: CASSPVPLGSSSYNSPLHF.